This T cell receptor beta chain is from a study of blood T cell repertoires in COVID-19. V lost 3 bases, J lost 5 bases, and 6 bases stayed unmatched. Germline V gives CDR1 LNHDA, CDR2 SQIVND (reference sequence). This CDR3 is built from 14 residues. In the study's own analysis: Estimation of nucleated cell counts relied on the amplification of reference gene primers. The assay was immunoSEQ multiplex PCR, and TCRdb's table has in-frame clones only and misses some. V, J and clone size were drawn from that table, and D and trimming were deduced from the DNA. The sample gives 450,000 to 500,000 clones, around 90% of which show up once; around 0.7% is in the top ten.

The TCR was taken from a woman aged 18-29 years who had recovered from COVID-19. This chain connects TRBV19 to TRBJ2-7; 8 nucleotides align to TRBD1. The source material was PBMCs or T cells enriched from blood (not recorded which). The CDR3 reads CASSIQLTGDEQYF. The CDR3 region has the DNA TGTGCCAGTAGTATTCAATTGACAGGGGACGAGCAGTACTTC.